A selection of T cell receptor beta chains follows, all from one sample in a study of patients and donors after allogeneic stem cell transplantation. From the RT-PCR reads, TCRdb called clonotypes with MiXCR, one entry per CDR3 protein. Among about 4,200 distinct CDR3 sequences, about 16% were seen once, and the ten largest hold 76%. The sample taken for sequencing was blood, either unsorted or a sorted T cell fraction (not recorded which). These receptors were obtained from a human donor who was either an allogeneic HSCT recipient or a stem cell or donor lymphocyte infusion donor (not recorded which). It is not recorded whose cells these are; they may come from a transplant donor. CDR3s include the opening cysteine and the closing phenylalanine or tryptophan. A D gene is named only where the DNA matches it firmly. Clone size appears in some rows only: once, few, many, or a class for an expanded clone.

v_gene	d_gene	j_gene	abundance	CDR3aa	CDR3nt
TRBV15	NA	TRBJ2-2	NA	CATSRVGRQYTGELFF	TGTGCCACCAGCAGAGTCGGCAGGCAGTACACCGGGGAGCTGTTTTTT
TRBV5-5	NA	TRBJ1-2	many	CASSLDFRPNYGYTF	TGTGCCAGCAGCTTGGACTTCCGGCCTAACTATGGCTACACCTTC
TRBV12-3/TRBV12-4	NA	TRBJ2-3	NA	CASSPLAWVMHTQYF	TGTGCCAGCAGCCCTCTAGCGTGGGTTATGCATACGCAGTATTTT
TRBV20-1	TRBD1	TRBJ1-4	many	CSARKPGQGVRRPNEKLFF	TGCAGTGCTAGAAAGCCGGGACAGGGCGTCCGGAGGCCTAATGAAAAACTGTTTTTT
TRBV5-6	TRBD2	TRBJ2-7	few	CASSFGLAAPGEQYF	TGTGCCAGCAGCTTCGGACTAGCGGCCCCTGGTGAGCAGTACTTC
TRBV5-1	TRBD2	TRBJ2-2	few	CASSQTSGNTGELFF	TGCGCCAGCAGCCAGACTAGCGGGAACACCGGGGAGCTGTTTTTT
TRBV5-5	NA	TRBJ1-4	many	CASSSSISTNEKLFF	TGTGCCAGCAGCTCTTCAATTTCAACTAATGAAAAACTGTTTTTT
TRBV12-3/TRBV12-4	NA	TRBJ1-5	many	CASSLWDGNQPQHF	TGTGCCAGCAGCTTATGGGACGGTAATCAGCCCCAGCATTTT
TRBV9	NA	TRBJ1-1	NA	CASSVMGGTEAFF	TGTGCCAGCAGCGTAATGGGAGGCACTGAAGCTTTCTTT
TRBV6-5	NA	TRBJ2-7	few	CASSRQYEQYF	TGTGCCAGCAGTAGACAGTACGAGCAGTACTTC
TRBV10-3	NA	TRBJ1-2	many	CAISEPDTNYGYTF	TGTGCCATCAGTGAGCCGGACACTAACTATGGCTACACCTTC
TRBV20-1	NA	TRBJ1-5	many	CSASWAINQPQHF	TGCAGTGCGAGCTGGGCTATCAATCAGCCCCAGCATTTT
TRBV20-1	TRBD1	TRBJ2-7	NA	CSATGQGNEQYF	TGCAGTGCAACGGGACAGGGGAACGAGCAGTACTTC